Listed below are T cell receptor beta chains from one sample, sequenced in a study of OX40 agonist ivuxolimab in advanced cancers. Here immunoSEQ multiplex PCR was the method, and the copy in TCRdb shows in-frame clones only, minus some. The top ten clones hold less than 3.5% of a sample with around 68,000 clones, 87% of them seen once. The sample here was CD4+ or CD8+ T cells sorted from blood, taken in a trial of the OX40 agonist ivuxolimab. The receptors come from an adult with an advanced solid tumor such as melanoma, head and neck, liver or kidney cancer. The CDR3 runs from the conserved cysteine through the conserved F or W. Each record gives: J gene, clone size, D gene, V gene, CDR3 protein, CDR3 DNA. D genes are given only for firm matches. Where a row states a size, it is once, few, many or the class of an expanded clone; other rows omit it.

TRBJ2-6 NA NA TRBV19 CASRQGLSGANVLTF TGTGCCAGTAGACAGGGACTCTCTGGGGCCAACGTCCTGACTTTC
TRBJ2-3 NA TRBD2 TRBV5-1 CASSGSGRYADTQYF TGCGCCAGCAGCGGTAGCGGGAGATACGCAGATACGCAGTATTTT
TRBJ1-1 NA NA TRBV11-2 CASSWGGNTEAFF TGTGCCAGCAGCTGGGGGGGGAACACTGAAGCTTTCTTT
TRBJ2-3 NA NA TRBV6-5 CASSYSGGQTDTQYF TGTGCCAGCAGTTACTCTGGGGGTCAAACAGATACGCAGTATTTT
TRBJ1-4 NA TRBD1 TRBV30 CAWSVRGTGNEKLFF TGTGCCTGGAGTGTCCGCGGGACAGGGAATGAAAAACTGTTTTTT
TRBJ2-3 NA NA TRBV7-8 CASSAGNRGSSTDTQYF TGTGCCAGCAGCGCGGGGAACAGGGGATCTAGCACAGATACGCAGTATTTT
TRBJ2-3 once TRBD1 TRBV25-1 CASSESGQGLSDTQYF TGTGCCAGCAGTGAAAGTGGACAGGGGCTGTCAGATACGCAGTATTTT
TRBJ1-2 NA TRBD1 TRBV15 CATSRGQGAGGYTF TGTGCCACCAGCAGAGGACAGGGGGCTGGTGGCTACACCTTC
TRBJ2-6 NA NA TRBV9 CASSVGRGPSSGANVLTF TGTGCCAGCAGCGTAGGGAGGGGCCCTAGCTCTGGGGCCAACGTCCTGACTTTC
TRBJ2-1 NA NA TRBV10-3 CAIRLRQEPYNEQFF TGTGCCATCAGATTGAGACAGGAGCCCTACAATGAGCAGTTCTTC
TRBJ1-5 NA NA TRBV28 CASRPPGGQPQHF TGTGCCAGCAGGCCCCCCGGGGGTCAGCCCCAGCATTTT
TRBJ1-2 NA NA TRBV29-1 CSVERVANYGYTF TGCAGCGTTGAGAGGGTAGCTAACTATGGCTACACCTTC
TRBJ2-1 NA NA TRBV19 CASSPGSSYNEQFF TGTGCCAGTAGTCCGGGGTCCTCCTACAATGAGCAGTTCTTC
TRBJ1-4 NA NA TRBV28 CASSLRRGTTNEKLFF TGTGCCAGCAGTTTACGCCGGGGGACCACTAATGAAAAACTGTTTTTT
TRBJ2-5 NA NA TRBV28 CASSTGFGETQYF TGTGCCAGCAGTACAGGGTTTGGAGAGACCCAGTACTTC
TRBJ2-1 NA NA TRBV9 CASSALWNEQFF TGTGCCAGCAGCGCCCTCTGGAATGAGCAGTTCTTC